These 16 T cell receptor beta chains were sequenced from one sample in a study of T cells in Graves' hyperthyroidism and ophthalmopathy. The source material, RNA transcripts, was used to amplify TCR beta CDR3 regions. The study used the HTBI primer set for a first-round RT-PCR of the TCR CDR3. TCRdb reprocessed the multiplex PCR reads via MiXCR and lists one record per CDR3 protein. Found here are around 340,000 distinct CDR3 sequences, 16% of them singletons; the top ten hold around a third. Input material: blood. The receptors shown here come from a man aged 25 to 45 with Graves' hyperthyroidism.

This clonotype has just a few counts. The chain carries TRBV5-5 and TRBJ2-1; D gene ambiguous. In germline, CDR1 is SGHKS, CDR2 YYEKEE (reference sequence). This CDR3 is 13 amino acids long. Trimming removed 2 bases from V and 9 bases from J, with 12 bases in between. CDR3 sequence: CASSFMVGIEQFF. In DNA form, the CDR3 reads TGTGCCAGCAGCTTCATGGTGGGGATTGAGCAGTTCTTC.

The sample holds many counts of this clonotype. The rearrangement joins TRBV12-3 or TRBV12-4 to TRBJ2-3; D gene ambiguous. V was trimmed by 4 bases and J by 3 bases, leaving 11 bases between them. The CDR3 covers 14 residues. CDR3 DNA: TGTGCCAGCAGTTCGACCCCACGGACAGATACGCAGTATTTT. This translates into CASSSTPRTDTQYF.

Note on this clonotype: This may be a read error, as it is one base from a much larger clone. The V and J genes are TRBV30 and TRBJ1-6; D uncertain. CDR3 size: 12 residues. The V end was cut by 5 bases, the J end by 10 bases, with 12 bases between. The germline gives CDR1 GTSNPN, CDR2 SVGIG (reference sequence). The CDR3 DNA follows: TGTGCCTGGGACCCCGAGGGATCACCCCTCCACTTT. Its protein is CAWDPEGSPLHF.

Concerning this clonotype itself: A single base separates this from a much larger clone, so it may be a read error. This chain's CDR3 is CASRNQQGRTEALF. The CDR3 coding sequence is TGCGCCAGCAGAAACCAACAAGGGCGGACTGAAGCTCTCTTT. V usage is TRBV5-1 and J usage is TRBJ1-1; D not certain. The germline gives CDR1 SGHRS, CDR2 YFSETQ. The CDR3 is 14 amino acids.

J is TRBJ2-7 and V is TRBV6-2 or TRBV6-3; no firm D call. This CDR3 is built from 16 residues. Trimming cost V 2 bases and J 1 base, with 15 bases left between them. From germline, CDR1 is MNHEY and CDR2 SVGEGT. The CDR3 here is CASSYETPEESYEQYF. The CDR3 DNA reads TGTGCCAGCAGTTACGAGACTCCTGAGGAGTCCTACGAGCAGTACTTC.

This clonotype was seen more than once but under ten times. The rearrangement links TRBV20-1 to TRBJ1-3; D is possibly TRBD1 (5 bases). V was cut by 6 bases and J by 0 bases, with 15 bases left in between. The CDR3 is made up of 15 amino acids. The germline CDR1 and CDR2 sequences are DFQATT and SNEGSKA (reference sequence). The DNA for the CDR3 is TGCAGTGCGCCTCCCCGGGACGCCTCTGGAAACACCATATATTTT. This sequence encodes CSAPPRDASGNTIYF.

The gene calls are TRBV20-1 and TRBJ1-5; D may be TRBD1 (5 bases). The CDR3 is made up of 13 amino acids. The germline V and J ends were trimmed by 8 bases and 6 bases, with 17 bases remaining between them. Germline values: CDR1 DFQATT, CDR2 SNEGSKA (reference sequence). The CDR3 DNA sequence: TGCAGTTCGGTGGGACGCCAGGGTCAGCCCCAGCATTTT. It specifies CSSVGRQGQPQHF.

As for this clonotype: One end of the junction varies from germline; a read error may be responsible. The gene calls are TRBV28 and TRBJ1-1, with D perhaps matching TRBD1 (6 bases). This CDR3 has 13 amino acids. Germline CDR1 and CDR2: MDHEN and SYDVKM. The CDR3 DNA follows: TGTGCCAGCGGGATACGGGGGGCGATTCTAGCTTCCTTT. Protein product: CASGIRGAILASF.

This rearrangement joins TRBV7-9 to TRBJ2-3; possible D gene TRBD1, 6 bases. This CDR3 has 15 residues. Trimming shortened V by 5 bases and J by 5 bases, and 17 bases separated the two germline ends. CDR1 and CDR2 (germline): SEHNR, FQNEAQ (reference sequence). This CDR3 reads CASSVDRGTLDTQYF. The CDR3 DNA reads as TGTGCCAGCAGCGTGGACAGAGGAACTTTAGATACGCAGTATTTT.

This clonotype was seen at least ten times. J is TRBJ2-7 and V is TRBV5-1; no firm D call. Trimming left V 0 bases short and J 3 bases short, with 10 bases between. Per the germline V gene, CDR1 is SGHRS and CDR2 is YFSETQ. There are 14 residues in the CDR3. The CDR3 protein is CASSLDSLVYEQYF. The CDR3 DNA is TGCGCCAGCAGCTTGGATAGCCTCGTCTACGAGCAGTACTTC. The full variable domain, rest sourced from reference TRBV5-1 and TRBJ2-7, is KAGVTQTPRYLIKTRGQQVTLSCSPISGHRSVSWYQQTPGQGLQFLFEYFSETQRNKGNFPGRFSGRQFSNSRSEMNVSTLELGDSALYLCASSLDSLVYEQYFGPGTRLTVT.

This clonotype was observed at least ten times. The rearrangement uses TRBV20-1 and TRBJ2-7, with a possible D match to TRBD2 (6 bases). This CDR3 has 15 amino acids. Germline assignment: CDR1 DFQATT and CDR2 SNEGSKA (reference sequence). Trimming shortened V by 0 bases and J by 6 bases, and 18 bases separated the two germline ends. The CDR3 sequence is CSARDRWVRDSEQYF. In DNA form, the CDR3 reads TGCAGTGCTAGAGATAGGTGGGTTCGGGACTCCGAGCAGTACTTC.

The chain carries TRBV7-9 and TRBJ2-1; the match to TRBD1 covers 8 bases. This CDR3 has 15 residues. V was clipped by 5 bases and J by 6 bases; unmatched bases: 9. The germline V gene encodes CDR1 SEHNR and CDR2 FQNEAQ (reference sequence). The CDR3 reads CASSTARGPGNEQFF. As DNA, the CDR3 is TGTGCCAGCAGCACCGCCAGGGGGCCGGGCAATGAGCAGTTCTTC.

This clonotype appeared a few times. The V call is TRBV11-3, the J call TRBJ2-3, with D hard to call. From germline, CDR1 is SGHNT and CDR2 YENEEA. Trimming pared 4 bases from V and 5 bases from J, leaving 10 bases between. The CDR3 consists of 13 residues. The CDR3 bases are TGTGCCAGCAGCTCTAGGACCATAGATACGCAGTATTTT. Amino acids: CASSSRTIDTQYF. Complete variable domain (other parts from reference TRBV11-3 and TRBJ2-3): EAGVVQSPRYKIIEKKQPVAFWCNPISGHNTLYWYLQNLGQGPELLIRYENEEAVDDSQLPKDRFSAERLKGVDSTLKIQPAELGDSAVYLCASSSRTIDTQYFGPGTRLTVL.

This clonotype was detected ten times or more. The CDR3 reads CASSPDYEQYF. DNA of the CDR3: TGTGCCAGCTCACCGGACTACGAGCAGTACTTC. This chain uses TRBV18 with TRBJ2-7; D remains ambiguous. The CDR3 extends over 11 amino acids. The germline CDR1 and CDR2 sequences are KGHSH and LQKENI. Deletions cut 3 bases from V and 3 bases from J, with 3 bases between.

A few counts support this clonotype. J is TRBJ2-7 and V is TRBV29-1; 9 nucleotides line up with TRBD1. The junction had 10 bases not matched to a gene; V was cut back by 7 bases and J by 6 bases. The germline V gene encodes CDR1 SQVTM and CDR2 ANQGSEA. The CDR3 totals 13 residues. CDR3 bases: TGCAGCGCCCAAAGGGGGGACAGGGCCGAGCAGTACTTC. Amino acids: CSAQRGDRAEQYF.

The J gene is TRBJ2-7, the V gene TRBV4-2; perhaps TRBD1 as D (6 bases). This CDR3 has 14 amino acids. V was trimmed by 1 base and J by 5 bases, leaving 12 bases between them. Germline V gives CDR1 LGHNA, CDR2 YNFKEQ. The CDR3 DNA is TGTGCCAGCAGCCAAGGGTACAGGGTGGACGAGCAGTACTTC. This sequence encodes CASSQGYRVDEQYF.